This is a list of T cell receptor beta chains from one sample in a study of cytomegalovirus exposure and HLA in healthy donors. Here immunoSEQ multiplex PCR was the method, and the copy in TCRdb shows in-frame clones only, minus some. This repertoire includes approximately 38,000 clones. The source material was PBMCs. These receptor sequences come from a young man in good health and CMV-seronegative. CDR3s include the opening cysteine and the closing phenylalanine or tryptophan. The order of the fields is CDR3 length, V gene, J gene, D gene, CDR3 DNA, CDR3 protein. The D gene is left open where the match is weak.

cdr3_length: 15; v_call: TRBV4-3; j_call: TRBJ1-2; d_call: .; cdr3_nt: TGCGCCAGCAGCCAAGATTTTGCAGGGGACTATGGCTACACCTTC; cdr3_aa: CASSQDFAGDYGYTF
cdr3_length: 12; v_call: TRBV30; j_call: TRBJ1-6; d_call: .; cdr3_nt: TGTGCCTGGGACAGGATTAATTCACCCCTCCACTTT; cdr3_aa: CAWDRINSPLHF
cdr3_length: 15; v_call: TRBV6-4; j_call: TRBJ1-2; d_call: TRBD1; cdr3_nt: TGTGCCAGCAGTGGGGCCGGGACAGGGGCTAATGGCTACACCTTC; cdr3_aa: CASSGAGTGANGYTF
cdr3_length: 13; v_call: TRBV19; j_call: TRBJ1-2; d_call: .; cdr3_nt: TGTGCCAGTAGTGTACAGGGCGTACTTGGCTACACCTTC; cdr3_aa: CASSVQGVLGYTF
cdr3_length: 15; v_call: TRBV30; j_call: TRBJ1-2; d_call: .; cdr3_nt: TGTGCCTGGAGTGAGGAAGGGGTAGGTCACTATGGCTACACCTTC; cdr3_aa: CAWSEEGVGHYGYTF
cdr3_length: 15; v_call: TRBV5-1; j_call: TRBJ1-1; d_call: .; cdr3_nt: TGCGCCAGCCTCCCATGGGGCAGTTCGAACACTGAAGCTTTCTTT; cdr3_aa: CASLPWGSSNTEAFF
cdr3_length: 17; v_call: TRBV9; j_call: TRBJ2-5; d_call: .; cdr3_nt: TGTGCCAGCAGCCCGCCTAATGGGAGAGGGGGCCAAGAGACCCAGTACTTC; cdr3_aa: CASSPPNGRGGQETQYF
cdr3_length: 14; v_call: TRBV6-1; j_call: TRBJ2-7; d_call: TRBD1; cdr3_nt: TGTGCCAGCAGTGAAGGGACAGGGGGCTACGAGCAGTACTTC; cdr3_aa: CASSEGTGGYEQYF
cdr3_length: 15; v_call: TRBV29-1; j_call: TRBJ1-1; d_call: TRBD1; cdr3_nt: TGCAGCGTTGAAGAACGGGACAGCTTGAACACTGAAGCTTTCTTT; cdr3_aa: CSVEERDSLNTEAFF
cdr3_length: 14; v_call: TRBV7-3; j_call: TRBJ2-5; d_call: .; cdr3_nt: TGTGCCAGCAGCGACAGGGGAGGGCAAGAGACCCAGTACTTC; cdr3_aa: CASSDRGGQETQYF
cdr3_length: 15; v_call: TRBV7-2; j_call: TRBJ2-1; d_call: TRBD2; cdr3_nt: TGTGCCAGCAGCTCACTAGCGGGAGGGGGTACTGAGCAGTTCTTC; cdr3_aa: CASSSLAGGGTEQFF
cdr3_length: 16; v_call: TRBV7-6; j_call: TRBJ2-7; d_call: TRBD1; cdr3_nt: TGTGCCAGCAGCCGCCGACAGGGGCTGAGTGACTACGAGCAGTACTTC; cdr3_aa: CASSRRQGLSDYEQYF
cdr3_length: 14; v_call: TRBV29-1; j_call: TRBJ2-2; d_call: .; cdr3_nt: TGCAGCGTTGCGAACCGGGTCAACACCGGGGAGCTGTTTTTT; cdr3_aa: CSVANRVNTGELFF
cdr3_length: 15; v_call: TRBV5-1; j_call: TRBJ1-4; d_call: .; cdr3_nt: TGCGCCAGCAGCTTGGCGGGGAGTAGTGATGAAAAACTGTTTTTT; cdr3_aa: CASSLAGSSDEKLFF
cdr3_length: 14; v_call: TRBV27; j_call: TRBJ2-7; d_call: .; cdr3_nt: TGTGCCAGCAAGCCCGGACTTGCCACCTACGAGCAGTACTTC; cdr3_aa: CASKPGLATYEQYF
cdr3_length: 16; v_call: TRBV7-9; j_call: TRBJ2-2; d_call: .; cdr3_nt: TGTGCCAGCGTAGGGCACAGGATTAAGAACACCGGGGAGCTGTTTTTT; cdr3_aa: CASVGHRIKNTGELFF
cdr3_length: 14; v_call: TRBV6-1; j_call: TRBJ2-7; d_call: .; cdr3_nt: TGTGCCAGCGGGCGAGGGTCTTCAACCTACGAGCAGTACTTC; cdr3_aa: CASGRGSSTYEQYF
cdr3_length: 15; v_call: TRBV6-5; j_call: TRBJ2-7; d_call: .; cdr3_nt: TGTGCCAGCAGTTACTACCCTGACACCGCCTACGAGCAGTACTTC; cdr3_aa: CASSYYPDTAYEQYF
cdr3_length: 18; v_call: TRBV27; j_call: TRBJ2-2; d_call: TRBD2; cdr3_nt: TGTGCCAGCAGTTTCGTTGGCCTCGGGGCGGGAGGGACCGGGGAGCTGTTTTTT; cdr3_aa: CASSFVGLGAGGTGELFF
cdr3_length: 17; v_call: TRBV7-9; j_call: TRBJ1-2; d_call: TRBD1; cdr3_nt: TGTGCCAGCGTCGACTCCGGGACAGGGGACCCTTACTATGGCTACACCTTC; cdr3_aa: CASVDSGTGDPYYGYTF